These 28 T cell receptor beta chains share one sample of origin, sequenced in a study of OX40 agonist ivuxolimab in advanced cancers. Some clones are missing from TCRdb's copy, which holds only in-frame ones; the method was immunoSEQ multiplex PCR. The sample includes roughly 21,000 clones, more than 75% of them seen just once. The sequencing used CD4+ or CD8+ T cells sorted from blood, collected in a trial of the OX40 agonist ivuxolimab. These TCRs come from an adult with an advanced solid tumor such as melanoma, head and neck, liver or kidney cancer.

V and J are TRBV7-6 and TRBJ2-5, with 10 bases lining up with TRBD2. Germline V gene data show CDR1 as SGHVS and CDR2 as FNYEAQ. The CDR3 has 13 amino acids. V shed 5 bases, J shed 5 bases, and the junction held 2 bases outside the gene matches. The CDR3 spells CASSPSGGETQYF. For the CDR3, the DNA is TGTGCCAGCAGCCCTAGCGGGGGCGAGACCCAGTACTTC. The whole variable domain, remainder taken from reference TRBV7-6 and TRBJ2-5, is GAGVSQSPRYKVTKRGQDVALRCDPISGHVSLYWYRQALGQGPEFLTYFNYEAQQDKSGLPNDRFSAERPEGSISTLTIQRTEQRDSAMYRCASSPSGGETQYFGPGTRLLVL.

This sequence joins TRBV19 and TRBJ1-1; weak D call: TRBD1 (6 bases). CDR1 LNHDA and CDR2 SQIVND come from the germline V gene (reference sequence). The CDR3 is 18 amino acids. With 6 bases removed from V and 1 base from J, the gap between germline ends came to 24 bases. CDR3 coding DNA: TGTGCCAGTAGAGAGTCGACAGGAGCGCGACTGAGGAACACTGAAGCTTTCTTT. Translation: CASRESTGARLRNTEAFF.

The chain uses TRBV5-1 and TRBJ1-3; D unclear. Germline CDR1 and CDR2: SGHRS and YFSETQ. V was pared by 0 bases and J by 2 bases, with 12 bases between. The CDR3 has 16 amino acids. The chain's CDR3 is CASSLERADTGNTIYF. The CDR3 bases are TGCGCCAGCAGCTTGGAAAGGGCTGACACTGGAAACACCATATATTTT.

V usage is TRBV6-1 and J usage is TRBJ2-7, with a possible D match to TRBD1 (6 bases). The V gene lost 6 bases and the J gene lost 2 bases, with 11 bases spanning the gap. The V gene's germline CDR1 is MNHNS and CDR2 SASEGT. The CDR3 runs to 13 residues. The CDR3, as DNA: TGTGCCAGCAGGTATACAGGGACCTACGAGCAGTACTTC. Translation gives CASRYTGTYEQYF.

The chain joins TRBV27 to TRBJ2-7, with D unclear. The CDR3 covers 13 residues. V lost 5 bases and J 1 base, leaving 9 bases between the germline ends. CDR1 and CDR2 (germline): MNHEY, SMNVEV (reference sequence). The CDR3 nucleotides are TGTGCCAGCAGTCGGACGTCATCCTACGAGCAGTACTTC. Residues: CASSRTSSYEQYF.

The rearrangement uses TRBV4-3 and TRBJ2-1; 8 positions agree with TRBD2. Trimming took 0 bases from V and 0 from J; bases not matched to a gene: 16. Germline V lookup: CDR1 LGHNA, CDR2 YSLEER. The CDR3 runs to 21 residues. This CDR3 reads CASSQDRSLAGGISSYNEQFF. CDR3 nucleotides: TGCGCCAGCAGCCAAGACCGCTCGCTTGCGGGGGGTATTAGCTCCTACAATGAGCAGTTCTTC.

The CDR3 sequence: CASSAQPPGSGNTIYF. The DNA for the CDR3 is TGTGCCAGCAGTGCCCAGCCGCCGGGGTCTGGAAACACCATATATTTT. The chain employs TRBV25-1 and TRBJ1-3, with no clear D. This CDR3 is 16 amino acids long. Germline assignment: CDR1 MGHDK and CDR2 SYGVNS. V was shortened by 4 bases and J by 1 base, with 14 bases between the two germline ends.

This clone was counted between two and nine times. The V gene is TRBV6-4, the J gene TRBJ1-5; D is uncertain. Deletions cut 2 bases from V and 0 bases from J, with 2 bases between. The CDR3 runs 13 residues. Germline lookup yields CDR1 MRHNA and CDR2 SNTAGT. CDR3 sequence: CASSDNSNQPQHF. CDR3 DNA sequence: TGTGCCAGCAGTGACAATAGCAATCAGCCCCAGCATTTT.

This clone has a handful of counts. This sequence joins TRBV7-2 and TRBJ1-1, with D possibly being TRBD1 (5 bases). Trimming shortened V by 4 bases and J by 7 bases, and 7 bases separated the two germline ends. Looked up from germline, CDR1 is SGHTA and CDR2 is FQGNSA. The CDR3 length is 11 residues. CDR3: CASSSQVEAFF. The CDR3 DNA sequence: TGTGCCAGCAGCTCACAGGTTGAAGCTTTCTTT.

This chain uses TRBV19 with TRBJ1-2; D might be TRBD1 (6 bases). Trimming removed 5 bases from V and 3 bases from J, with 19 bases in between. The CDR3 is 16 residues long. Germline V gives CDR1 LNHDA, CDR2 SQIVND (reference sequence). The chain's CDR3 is CASSGHFQGFDYGYTF. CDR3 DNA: TGTGCCAGTAGTGGGCATTTCCAGGGGTTTGACTATGGCTACACCTTC.

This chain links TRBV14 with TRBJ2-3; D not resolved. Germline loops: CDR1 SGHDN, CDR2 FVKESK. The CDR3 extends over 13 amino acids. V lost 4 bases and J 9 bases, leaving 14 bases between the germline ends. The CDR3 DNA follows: TGTGCCAGCAGCCCGGACCAGCTAGACACGCAGTATTTT. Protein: CASSPDQLDTQYF.

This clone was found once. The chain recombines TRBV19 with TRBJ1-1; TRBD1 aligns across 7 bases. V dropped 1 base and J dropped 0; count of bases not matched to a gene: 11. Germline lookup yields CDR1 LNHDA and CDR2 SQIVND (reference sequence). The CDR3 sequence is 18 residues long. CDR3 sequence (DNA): TGTGCCAGTAGTATAGGGTACAGGGGAGGATTCATGAACACTGAAGCTTTCTTT. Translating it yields CASSIGYRGGFMNTEAFF.

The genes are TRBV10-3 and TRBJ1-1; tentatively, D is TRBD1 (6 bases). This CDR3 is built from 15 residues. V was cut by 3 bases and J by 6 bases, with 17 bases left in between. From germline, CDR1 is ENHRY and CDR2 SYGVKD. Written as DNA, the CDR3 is TGTGCCATCAGTGACGAGTTGGACAGAAGCGCTGAAGCTTTCTTT. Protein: CAISDELDRSAEAFF.

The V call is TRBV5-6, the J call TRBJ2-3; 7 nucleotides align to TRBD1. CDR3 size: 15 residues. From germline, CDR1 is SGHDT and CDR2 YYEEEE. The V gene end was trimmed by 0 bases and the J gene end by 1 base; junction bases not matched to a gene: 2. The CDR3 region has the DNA TGTGCCAGCAGCTTGGGACAGGGACGCACAGATACGCAGTATTTT. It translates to CASSLGQGRTDTQYF.

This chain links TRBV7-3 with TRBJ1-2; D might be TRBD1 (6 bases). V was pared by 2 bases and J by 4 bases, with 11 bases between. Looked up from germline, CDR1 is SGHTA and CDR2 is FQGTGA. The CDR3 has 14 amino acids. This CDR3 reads CASSLEGGGYGYTF. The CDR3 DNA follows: TGTGCCAGCAGCTTAGAGGGAGGGGGCTATGGCTACACCTTC.

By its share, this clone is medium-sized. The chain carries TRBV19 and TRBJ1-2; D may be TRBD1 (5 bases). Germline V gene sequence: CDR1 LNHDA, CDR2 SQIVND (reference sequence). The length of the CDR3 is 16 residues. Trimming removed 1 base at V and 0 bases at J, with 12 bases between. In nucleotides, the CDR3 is TGTGCCAGTAGTATAGGACGGGGCACTTCTAACTATGGCTACACCTTC. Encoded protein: CASSIGRGTSNYGYTF.

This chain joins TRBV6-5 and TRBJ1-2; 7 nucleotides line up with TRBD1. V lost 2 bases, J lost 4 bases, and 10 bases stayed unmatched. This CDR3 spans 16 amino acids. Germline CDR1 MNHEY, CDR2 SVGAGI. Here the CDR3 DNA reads TGTGCCAGCAGTTACGCTCGCGGACAGGAAAGCTATGGCTACACCTTC. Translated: CASSYARGQESYGYTF.

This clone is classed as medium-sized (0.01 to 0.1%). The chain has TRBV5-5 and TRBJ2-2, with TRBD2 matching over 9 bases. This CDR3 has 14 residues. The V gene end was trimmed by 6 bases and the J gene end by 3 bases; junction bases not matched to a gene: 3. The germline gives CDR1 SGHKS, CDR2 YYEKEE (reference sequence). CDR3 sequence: CASNRLADTGELFF. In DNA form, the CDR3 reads TGTGCCAGCAATAGACTAGCGGACACCGGGGAGCTGTTTTTT. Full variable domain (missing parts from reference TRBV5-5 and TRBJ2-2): DAGVTQSPTHLIKTRGQQVTLRCSPISGHKSVSWYQQVLGQGPQFIFQYYEKEERGRGNFPDRFSARQFPNYSSELNVNALLLGDSALYLCASNRLADTGELFFGEGSRLTVL.

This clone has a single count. The CDR3 is CASSLEAVPDEQYF. The CDR3 nucleotides are TGCGCCAGCAGCTTGGAGGCGGTTCCGGACGAGCAGTACTTC. This chain connects TRBV5-1 to TRBJ2-7; no clear D. Germline assignment: CDR1 SGHRS and CDR2 YFSETQ. This CDR3 contains 14 residues. V was cut by 0 bases and J by 5 bases, with 12 bases left in between.

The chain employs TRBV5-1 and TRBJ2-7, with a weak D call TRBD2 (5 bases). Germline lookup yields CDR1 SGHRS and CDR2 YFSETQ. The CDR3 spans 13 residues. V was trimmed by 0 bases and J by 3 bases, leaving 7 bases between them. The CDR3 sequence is CASSLVGNYEQYF. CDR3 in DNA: TGCGCCAGCAGCTTGGTCGGGAACTACGAGCAGTACTTC.

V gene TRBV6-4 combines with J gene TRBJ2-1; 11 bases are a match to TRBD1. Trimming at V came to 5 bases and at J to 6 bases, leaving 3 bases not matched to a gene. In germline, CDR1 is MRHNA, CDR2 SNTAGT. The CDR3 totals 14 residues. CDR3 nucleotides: TGTGCCAGCAGTCCCGGGACAGGGGGCAATGAGCAGTTCTTC. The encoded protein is CASSPGTGGNEQFF.

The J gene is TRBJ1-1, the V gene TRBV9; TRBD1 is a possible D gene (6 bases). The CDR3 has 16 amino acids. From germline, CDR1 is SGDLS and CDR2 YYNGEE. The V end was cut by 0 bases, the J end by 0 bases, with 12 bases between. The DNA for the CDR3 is TGTGCCAGCAGCGTAGAATCGGGGGCCTTGAACACTGAAGCTTTCTTT. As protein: CASSVESGALNTEAFF.

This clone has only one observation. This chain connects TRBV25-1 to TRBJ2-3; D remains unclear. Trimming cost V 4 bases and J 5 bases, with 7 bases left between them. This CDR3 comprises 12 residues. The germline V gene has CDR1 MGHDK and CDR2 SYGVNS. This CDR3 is CASSVVGDTQYF. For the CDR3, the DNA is TGTGCCAGCAGTGTAGTGGGAGATACGCAGTATTTT.

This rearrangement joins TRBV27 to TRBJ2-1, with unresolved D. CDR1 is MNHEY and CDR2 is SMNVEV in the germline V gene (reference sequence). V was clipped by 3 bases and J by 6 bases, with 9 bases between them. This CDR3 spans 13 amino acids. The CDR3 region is CASSFRAANEQFF. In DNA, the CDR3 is TGTGCCAGCAGTTTTAGGGCTGCCAATGAGCAGTTCTTC.

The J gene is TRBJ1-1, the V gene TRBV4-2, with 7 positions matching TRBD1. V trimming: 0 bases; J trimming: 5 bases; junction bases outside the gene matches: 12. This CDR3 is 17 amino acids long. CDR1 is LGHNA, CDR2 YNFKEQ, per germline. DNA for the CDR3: TGTGCCAGCAGCCAAGACTGGATTGGAGGGGGCCAGACTGAAGCTTTCTTT. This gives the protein CASSQDWIGGGQTEAFF.

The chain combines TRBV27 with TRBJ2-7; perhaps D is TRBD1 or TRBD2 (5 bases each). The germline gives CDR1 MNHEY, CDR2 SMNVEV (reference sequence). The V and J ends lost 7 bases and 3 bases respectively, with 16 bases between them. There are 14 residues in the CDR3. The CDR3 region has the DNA TGTGCCAGCACCTTAACCAGCGGACACTACGAGCAGTACTTC. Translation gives CASTLTSGHYEQYF.

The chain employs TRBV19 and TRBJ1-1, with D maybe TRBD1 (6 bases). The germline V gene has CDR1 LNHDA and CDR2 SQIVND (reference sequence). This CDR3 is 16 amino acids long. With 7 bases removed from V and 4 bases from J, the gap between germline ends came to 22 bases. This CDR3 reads CASTLMGRGGGTEAFF. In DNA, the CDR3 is TGTGCCAGTACCCTGATGGGGCGGGGAGGGGGCACTGAAGCTTTCTTT.

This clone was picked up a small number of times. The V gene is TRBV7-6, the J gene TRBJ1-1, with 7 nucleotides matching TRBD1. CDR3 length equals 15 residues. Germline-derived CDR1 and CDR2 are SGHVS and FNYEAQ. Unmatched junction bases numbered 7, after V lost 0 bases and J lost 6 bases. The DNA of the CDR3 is TGTGCCAGCAGCTTAGCTCCCGCAGGGGGGGCTGAAGCTTTCTTT. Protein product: CASSLAPAGGAEAFF. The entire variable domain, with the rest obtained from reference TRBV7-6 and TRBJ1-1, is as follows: GAGVSQSPRYKVTKRGQDVALRCDPISGHVSLYWYRQALGQGPEFLTYFNYEAQQDKSGLPNDRFSAERPEGSISTLTIQRTEQRDSAMYRCASSLAPAGGAEAFFGQGTRLTVV.